One sample yielded the 27 T cell receptor beta chains listed below, sequenced in a study of blood T cell repertoires in COVID-19. Only in-frame clones appear in the TCRdb table, and some are missing; sequencing was by immunoSEQ multiplex PCR. The repertoire holds 95,000 to 130,000 clones, with around nine tenths as singletons. The specimen was peripheral blood. The receptors stem from a human donor with active COVID-19. The donor label of this sample is uncertain.

The rearrangement joins TRBV28 to TRBJ1-2; 9 bases align to TRBD1. CDR1 and CDR2 (germline): MDHEN, SYDVKM. The CDR3 extends over 17 amino acids. V lost 4 bases, J lost 6 bases, and 15 bases stayed unmatched. In nucleotides, the CDR3 is TGTGCCAGCAGTTCGGGACAGGGACTTACCCACTTGGATGGCTACACCTTC. Amino acid sequence: CASSSGQGLTHLDGYTF.

J is TRBJ2-2 and V is TRBV7-2; 7 bases map to TRBD1. This CDR3 region has 16 residues. V trimming: 5 bases; J trimming: 3 bases; junction bases outside the gene matches: 9. The germline V gene has CDR1 SGHTA and CDR2 FQGNSA. The CDR3 DNA is TGTGCCAGCAGCATACGTTGGGGACAGTACACCGGGGAGCTGTTTTTT. It codes for CASSIRWGQYTGELFF.

The chain recombines TRBV5-1 with TRBJ1-1, with D possibly matching TRBD1 (5 bases). CDR1 and CDR2 from the germline V gene are SGHRS and YFSETQ. V lost 0 bases to trimming and J lost 0 bases, with 15 bases between them. The CDR3 length is 17 residues. The CDR3 sequence: CASSLGQRELMNTEAFF. CDR3 DNA sequence: TGCGCCAGCAGCTTGGGACAGCGGGAACTGATGAACACTGAAGCTTTCTTT.

This clone was observed a few times. This sequence joins TRBV27 and TRBJ1-6; D is unresolved. The CDR3 has 16 residues. The germline V and J ends were trimmed by 3 bases and 1 base, with 10 bases remaining between them. Germline lookup yields CDR1 MNHEY and CDR2 SMNVEV (reference sequence). The CDR3 bases are TGTGCCAGCAGTTTGGAGGGTGTGTCCTATAATTCACCCCTCCACTTT. Its translation: CASSLEGVSYNSPLHF.

A word on this clone: The CDR3 end shows no conserved phenylalanine or tryptophan, and so a read error is likely. The chain employs TRBV6-5 and TRBJ1-2, with 7 bases that match TRBD1. The better agreement between TRBJ2-1 and the DNA end casts doubt on the J call. Germline V gives CDR1 MNHEY, CDR2 SVGAGI. The CDR3 has 15 residues. DNA for the CDR3: TGTGCCAGCAGTTCCCACCGGACAGGAGAGCTTCCCCAGTTCGTA. It specifies CASSSHRTGELPQFV.

CDR3 nucleotides: TGTGCCAGCAGGAACAGAGAGGCTTTCTTT. The encoded protein is CASRNREAFF. This sequence joins TRBV28 and TRBJ1-1; D is undetermined. The ends were cut back, 6 bases at V and 11 bases at J, with 10 bases in the middle. CDR1 MDHEN and CDR2 SYDVKM come from the germline V gene. The CDR3 sequence is 10 residues long. The complete variable domain, with remaining parts taken from reference TRBV28 and TRBJ1-1, reads DVKVTQSSRYLVKRTGEKVFLECVQDMDHENMFWYRQDPGLGLRLIYFSYDVKMKEKGDIPEGYSVSREKKERFSLILESASTNQTSMYLCASRNREAFFGQGTRLTVV.

The chain carries TRBV28 and TRBJ2-5; D not resolved. CDR1 MDHEN and CDR2 SYDVKM come from the germline V gene. The CDR3 extends over 15 amino acids. Between the trimmed V and J ends, which lost 1 base and 1 base, there was a span of 10 bases. CDR3 in amino acids: CASSLLVQTQETQYF. CDR3 in DNA: TGTGCCAGCAGTTTATTAGTACAGACCCAAGAGACCCAGTACTTC.

The chain combines TRBV5-1 with TRBJ1-3, with 10 bases matching TRBD1. This CDR3 region has 15 residues. From germline, CDR1 is SGHRS and CDR2 YFSETQ. The V segment lost 4 bases and the J segment 3 bases; nucleotides outside the gene matches: 4. The CDR3 loop is CASSTGTGVGNTIYF. CDR3 coding DNA: TGCGCCAGCAGCACTGGGACAGGGGTTGGAAACACCATATATTTT.

In this sample, this clone turned up once. The chain links TRBV24-1 to TRBJ2-1, with a possible D match to TRBD1 (6 bases). Per the germline V gene, CDR1 is KGHDR and CDR2 is SFDVKD. The V end was cut by 4 bases, the J end by 0 bases, with 15 bases between. This CDR3 region has 17 residues. In DNA, the CDR3 is TGTGCCACCAGTGACCCCGCAACAGGGAGCTCCTACAATGAGCAGTTCTTC. It specifies CATSDPATGSSYNEQFF.

The chain carries TRBV28 and TRBJ2-7; the D is unclear. Trimming took 4 bases from V and 5 from J, leaving 24 bases between them. Germline V gene data show CDR1 as MDHEN and CDR2 as SYDVKM. The length of the CDR3 is 17 residues. The CDR3 here is CASSSPQSPASSHEQYF. CDR3 sequence (DNA): TGTGCCAGCAGTTCCCCTCAATCCCCAGCGAGCAGCCACGAGCAGTACTTC.

The chain recombines TRBV5-6 with TRBJ1-4, with 12 bases lining up with TRBD1. Per the germline V gene, CDR1 is SGHDT and CDR2 is YYEEEE. The CDR3 runs 19 residues. After removal of 2 bases from V and 10 bases from J, the junction contained 18 bases not matched to a gene. CDR3 loop: CASSFWAGTGGREGVKLFF. DNA for the CDR3: TGTGCCAGCAGCTTTTGGGCCGGGACAGGGGGCCGGGAGGGCGTAAAACTGTTTTTT.

The chain employs TRBV25-1 and TRBJ2-3; 10 positions match TRBD2. This CDR3 is built from 15 residues. Trimming at V came to 6 bases and at J to 2 bases, leaving 5 bases not matched to a gene. CDR1 and CDR2 from the germline V gene are MGHDK and SYGVNS. This chain's CDR3 is CASRERGGVTDTQYF. The CDR3 bases are TGTGCCAGCAGGGAGCGGGGGGGAGTCACAGATACGCAGTATTTT. Variable domain in full (rest from reference TRBV25-1 and TRBJ2-3): EADIYQTPRYLVIGTGKKITLECSQTMGHDKMYWYQQDPGMELHLIHYSYGVNSTEKGDLSSESTVSRIRTEHFPLTLESARPSHTSQYLCASRERGGVTDTQYFGPGTRLTVL.

The chain couples TRBV4-3 to TRBJ1-3; D perhaps matches TRBD1 (6 bases). Germline CDR1 and CDR2: LGHNA and YSLEER. The CDR3 runs to 16 residues. V was shortened by 0 bases and J by 2 bases, with 11 bases between the two germline ends. The CDR3 DNA reads as TGCGCCAGCAGCCAAGATTACAGGGCGACTGGAAACACCATATATTTT. Amino acids: CASSQDYRATGNTIYF.

The chain is built from TRBV14 and TRBJ1-3; TRBD1 agrees at 9 bases. This CDR3 has 14 residues. The germline gives CDR1 SGHDN, CDR2 FVKESK. V lost 6 bases, J lost 6 bases, and 6 bases stayed unmatched. DNA for the CDR3: TGTGCCAGCAGAGACGGGACAGGGAAAAACACCATATATTTT. This sequence encodes CASRDGTGKNTIYF.

The chain joins TRBV5-1 to TRBJ2-7; the match to TRBD1 covers 10 bases. The ends lost 5 bases at V and 4 bases at J; junction bases unmatched: 3. Germline CDR1 SGHRS, CDR2 YFSETQ. The CDR3 runs 13 residues. CDR3 amino acids: CASSRDRGYEQYF. CDR3 DNA: TGCGCCAGCAGTCGGGACAGGGGATACGAGCAGTACTTC.

The J gene is TRBJ1-4, the V gene TRBV6-5, with a possible D match to TRBD1 (5 bases). CDR3 length: 14 residues. V was clipped by 6 bases and J by 5 bases, with 13 bases between them. Germline V gene sequence: CDR1 MNHEY, CDR2 SVGAGI. CDR3: CASRPRQNNEKLFF. The CDR3 DNA reads TGTGCCAGCAGGCCCCGACAGAACAATGAAAAACTGTTTTTT.

The CDR3 is CASSSGYGYTF. The DNA of the CDR3 is TGTGCCAGCAGCTCAGGGTATGGCTACACCTTC. This rearrangement joins TRBV7-9 to TRBJ1-2; TRBD1 is a possible D gene (5 bases). The CDR3 is made up of 11 amino acids. V was shortened by 4 bases and J by 5 bases, with 5 bases between the two germline ends. Germline lookup yields CDR1 SEHNR and CDR2 FQNEAQ (reference sequence).

The chain employs TRBV6-5 and TRBJ2-5, with 8 bases matching TRBD2. Germline assignment: CDR1 MNHEY and CDR2 SVGAGI. V shed 11 bases, J shed 3 bases, and the junction held 8 bases outside the gene matches. The CDR3 sequence is 13 residues long. CDR3 region: CACGGPDKETQYF. DNA for the CDR3: TGTGCCTGCGGGGGGCCCGATAAAGAGACCCAGTACTTC.

The gene calls are TRBV9 and TRBJ1-6, with a tentative D call TRBD1 (5 bases). This CDR3 contains 15 residues. The germline CDR1 and CDR2 sequences are SGDLS and YYNGEE. Trimming pared 0 bases from V and 7 bases from J, leaving 11 bases between. The chain's CDR3 is CASSVDGQGNSPLHF. CDR3 sequence (DNA): TGTGCCAGCAGCGTAGATGGGCAGGGAAATTCACCCCTCCACTTT.

V and J are TRBV4-1 and TRBJ2-7; TRBD1 matches at 9 bases. V lost 4 bases and J lost 4; bases outside the gene matches: 5. The V gene's germline CDR1 is MGHRA and CDR2 YSYEKL. The CDR3 is 14 residues long. CDR3 sequence (DNA): TGCGCCAGCAGCCCGGACAGGGGTCCTTACGAGCAGTACTTC. Amino acids: CASSPDRGPYEQYF.

This clone was recorded only once. The chain combines TRBV10-3 with TRBJ2-3; D unclear. This CDR3 comprises 15 residues. The V gene lost 6 bases and the J gene lost 2 bases, with 15 bases spanning the gap. Germline lookup yields CDR1 ENHRY and CDR2 SYGVKD. CDR3 DNA sequence: TGTGCCATCAGGGCCCAACCACGACTCACAGATACGCAGTATTTT. Its protein product is CAIRAQPRLTDTQYF.

CDR3 region: CASSRQVNTGELFF. The CDR3 nucleotides are TGTGCCAGCAGTCGGCAGGTTAACACCGGGGAGCTGTTTTTT. The J gene is TRBJ2-2, the V gene TRBV27; D remains ambiguous. Between the trimmed V and J ends, which lost 5 bases and 2 bases, there was a span of 9 bases. The CDR3 length is 14 residues. Germline V lookup: CDR1 MNHEY, CDR2 SMNVEV (reference sequence).

The V and J genes are TRBV6-2 or TRBV6-3 and TRBJ2-4; 8 nucleotides line up with TRBD1. CDR1 and CDR2 from the germline V gene are MNHEY and SVGEGT. V was clipped by 5 bases and J by 8 bases; unmatched bases: 8. This CDR3 comprises 14 residues. In DNA, the CDR3 is TGTGCCAGCAGTACCTGGACAGGGTTAGACATTCAGTACTTC. This sequence encodes CASSTWTGLDIQYF.

The J gene is TRBJ2-2, the V gene TRBV30, with 7 bases aligning to TRBD2. Germline V gives CDR1 GTSNPN, CDR2 SVGIG (reference sequence). V was clipped by 1 base and J by 3 bases; unmatched bases: 8. The CDR3 has 16 residues. CDR3 nucleotides: TGTGCCTGGAGTGGCCTGACGGGGGGTTACACCGGGGAGCTGTTTTTT. Amino acid sequence: CAWSGLTGGYTGELFF.

The chain uses TRBV6-6 and TRBJ2-3; 7 positions agree with TRBD1. Germline CDR1 is MNHNY and CDR2 is SVGAGI (reference sequence). This CDR3 has 15 amino acids. Unmatched junction bases numbered 16, after V lost 10 bases and J lost 6 bases. DNA for the CDR3: TGTGCCACGAGACAGGGCATCCCGGTGTCGGATACGCAGTATTTT. Amino acid sequence: CATRQGIPVSDTQYF.

The V call is TRBV4-3, the J call TRBJ2-2; TRBD1 might be the D (5 bases). The CDR3 contains 17 residues. Germline assignment: CDR1 LGHNA and CDR2 YSLEER. V was shortened by 3 bases and J by 1 base, with 15 bases between the two germline ends. The CDR3 here is CASSHLQQVLNTGELFF. CDR3 nucleotides: TGCGCCAGCAGCCACCTCCAACAGGTCCTGAACACCGGGGAGCTGTTTTTT.

In this sample, this clone turned up once. This chain connects TRBV15 to TRBJ2-7; D perhaps matches TRBD1 (5 bases). Germline lookup yields CDR1 LNHNV and CDR2 YYDKDF (reference sequence). Trimming removed 2 bases from V and 2 bases from J, with 10 bases in between. This CDR3 is built from 14 residues. The CDR3 DNA reads as TGTGCCACCAGCAGACAGGGCAGCGCCTACGAGCAGTACTTC. This gives the protein CATSRQGSAYEQYF.